This T cell receptor (beta chain) was sequenced during a study of naive and memory T cell subsets. Study-level points and caveats: Gini index rose across naive, CM, EM and EMRA in CD4 and CD8. Especially in CD8 cells, naive repertoires contained a few larger clonotypes, possibly CD45RA-re-expressing memory cells.

Two oligonucleotides, mixed equimolar, formed the beta constant-region primer covering TRBC1 and TRBC2. Ligated cDNA was amplified by four rounds of PCR with nested alpha and beta constant-region primers and SP2. TCRdb redid the calling of the UMI-ligation and nested PCR reads with MiXCR, one entry per CDR3 protein. The sample includes approximately 150,000 distinct CDR3 sequences, more than 15% of them seen just once. This clonotype turned up a few times. Antigen: not known. Material: naive CD8+ T cells from blood. The TCR comes from a human donor in good health.

The CDR3 nucleotides read TGTGCCAGCAGCGGGGCCAGCGGCGGGAGAAGATACGAGCAGTACTTC. This translates into CASSGASGGRRYEQYF. This chain connects TRBV9 to TRBJ2-7, with 7 bases matching TRBD2. The CDR3 has 16 amino acids. The V gene end was trimmed by 3 bases and the J gene end by 4 bases; junction bases not matched to a gene: 13. Per germline, CDR1 SGDLS and CDR2 YYNGEE.